Following are 27 T cell receptor beta chains from one sample sequenced in a study of T cell responses to AZD1222 COVID-19 vaccine. TCRdb's copy holds only in-frame clones and misses some; the assay was immunoSEQ multiplex PCR. The repertoire holds just under 85,000 clones, with 86% as singletons. The specimen was peripheral blood, collected on day 0 of AZD1222 vaccination. The receptors here all came from an adult in good health.

The rearrangement uses TRBV27 and TRBJ2-7, with 9 bases fitting TRBD2. After removal of 4 bases from V and 6 bases from J, the junction contained 10 bases not matched to a gene. CDR1 is MNHEY, CDR2 SMNVEV, per germline (reference sequence). This CDR3 has 15 amino acids. The CDR3 spells CASSSLGSGSSEQYF. CDR3 bases: TGTGCCAGCAGTTCCCTCGGTAGCGGGAGTTCCGAGCAGTACTTC.

The chain joins TRBV9 to TRBJ2-4; 13 positions match TRBD2. V was pared by 4 bases and J by 6 bases, with 10 bases of the junction left unmatched. Germline V gene sequence: CDR1 SGDLS, CDR2 YYNGEE. This CDR3 contains 17 residues. This chain's CDR3 is CASSPPGTSGIGNIQYF. In nucleotides, the CDR3 is TGTGCCAGCAGCCCCCCGGGGACTAGCGGGATAGGAAACATTCAGTACTTC.

This clone was counted a few times. The chain employs TRBV4-3 and TRBJ2-7; TRBD2 might be the D (6 bases). Trimming took 0 bases from V and 2 from J, leaving 11 bases between them. The CDR3 runs 15 residues. Germline V gene data show CDR1 as LGHNA and CDR2 as YSLEER. The CDR3, as DNA: TGCGCCAGCAGCCAAGACGGAGGGCCCACCTACGAGCAGTACTTC. It codes for CASSQDGGPTYEQYF.

The gene calls are TRBV9 and TRBJ1-1, with D maybe TRBD1 (6 bases). The CDR3 is made up of 17 amino acids. The germline V gene encodes CDR1 SGDLS and CDR2 YYNGEE. V was pared by 3 bases and J by 5 bases, with 23 bases between. The CDR3, as DNA: TGTGCCAGCAGCGATGAAGAGGGGACACTTCTACCGACTGAAGCTTTCTTT. This translates into CASSDEEGTLLPTEAFF.

The chain couples TRBV19 to TRBJ2-1; no clear D gene. CDR1 is LNHDA and CDR2 is SQIVND in the germline V gene (reference sequence). The CDR3 loop spans 16 amino acids. V lost 1 base and J lost 5, with 15 bases in between. The CDR3 sequence: CASSIGWEGGHNEQFF. CDR3 bases: TGTGCCAGTAGTATAGGGTGGGAAGGTGGTCACAATGAGCAGTTCTTC.

The genes are TRBV25-1 and TRBJ2-5; 8 positions agree with TRBD1. The CDR3 extends over 15 amino acids. The V and J ends lost 3 bases and 2 bases, in that order; junction bases with no gene match: 5. CDR1 is MGHDK and CDR2 is SYGVNS in the germline V gene. CDR3 bases: TGTGCCAGCAGTGATCCCGGGACAGGTCAAGAGACCCAGTACTTC. This gives the protein CASSDPGTGQETQYF.

CDR3 region: CSVEGLAGGTETQYF. As DNA, the CDR3 is TGCAGCGTTGAAGGACTAGCGGGGGGTACGGAGACCCAGTACTTC. This chain joins TRBV29-1 and TRBJ2-5; TRBD2 matches 13 bases. V gave up 1 base and J gave up 5 bases; unmatched junction bases: 4. The CDR3 is made up of 15 amino acids. CDR1 and CDR2 from the germline V gene are SQVTM and ANQGSEA. Looking up the rest from reference TRBV29-1 and TRBJ2-5 gives the full variable domain: SAVISQKPSRDICQRGTSLTIQCQVDSQVTMMFWYRQQPGQSLTLIATANQGSEATYESGFVIDKFPISRPNLTFSTLTVSNMSPEDSSIYLCSVEGLAGGTETQYFGPGTRLLVL.

The J gene is TRBJ2-3, the V gene TRBV6-2 or TRBV6-3; D is ambiguous. V was pared by 5 bases and J by 0 bases, with 12 bases between. The CDR3 loop spans 15 amino acids. CDR1 MNHEY and CDR2 SVGEGT come from the germline V gene. The DNA of the CDR3 is TGTGCCAGCAGTCGGACGTCCCTGAGCACAGATACGCAGTATTTT. Amino acids: CASSRTSLSTDTQYF.

This clone has just a few counts. The chain uses TRBV28 and TRBJ1-1; D unclear. V shed 1 base and J shed 6 bases, with 12 bases lying between them. From germline, CDR1 is MDHEN and CDR2 SYDVKM. The CDR3 loop spans 14 amino acids. This chain's CDR3 is CASSLSPRLAEAFF. CDR3 bases: TGTGCCAGCAGTTTATCCCCAAGGCTGGCTGAAGCTTTCTTT.

This rearrangement joins TRBV11-3 to TRBJ2-5, with D perhaps being TRBD1 or TRBD2 (5 bases each). The CDR3 consists of 11 residues. Trimming removed 4 bases at V and 7 bases at J, with 7 bases between. CDR1 is SGHNT, CDR2 YENEEA, per germline. The CDR3 nucleotides read TGTGCCAGCAGCTCTGGGGGGACCCAGTACTTC. Translated, it gives CASSSGGTQYF.

The chain carries TRBV4-2 and TRBJ1-2, with D possibly matching TRBD1 (6 bases). CDR1 is LGHNA and CDR2 is YNFKEQ in the germline V gene. CDR3 length: 15 residues. The V end was cut by 3 bases, the J end by 4 bases, with 15 bases between. The CDR3: CASSQSAGEGYGYTF. The CDR3 DNA is TGTGCCAGCAGCCAGAGTGCAGGGGAGGGCTATGGCTACACCTTC.

This chain joins TRBV30 and TRBJ2-3; D not certain. Trimming took off 8 bases at V and 1 base at J, with 16 bases between the two ends. This CDR3 region has 14 residues. From germline, CDR1 is GTSNPN and CDR2 SVGIG (reference sequence). CDR3 DNA: TGTGCCCACCAGGTGGGATCCCGCACAGATACGCAGTATTTT. Translated: CAHQVGSRTDTQYF.

In this sample, this clone turned up once. The DNA for the CDR3 is TGCGCCAGCAGCCAAGCCCAACAGGGGGTGGGCCAGCCCCAGCATTTT. Amino acids: CASSQAQQGVGQPQHF. This rearrangement joins TRBV4-1 to TRBJ1-5; 8 bases agree with TRBD1. This CDR3 region has 16 residues. Germline V lookup: CDR1 MGHRA, CDR2 YSYEKL. The V segment lost 1 base and the J segment 7 bases; nucleotides outside the gene matches: 9.

This chain joins TRBV10-3 and TRBJ1-1, with D tentatively TRBD1 (5 bases). The CDR3 extends over 16 amino acids. Trimming took 5 bases from V and 1 from J, leaving 17 bases between them. Germline lookup yields CDR1 ENHRY and CDR2 SYGVKD. In nucleotides, the CDR3 is TGTGCCATCAGTCCACCCGGGCGGGACCGGAACACTGAAGCTTTCTTT. Encoded protein: CAISPPGRDRNTEAFF.

The chain uses TRBV6-5 and TRBJ1-2; D gene unclear. The CDR3 has 13 residues. Germline V gives CDR1 MNHEY, CDR2 SVGAGI. Trimming removed 6 bases at V and 5 bases at J, with 13 bases between. The DNA for the CDR3 is TGTGCCAGCAGATCGGACGGCACTTATGGCTACACCTTC. Protein product: CASRSDGTYGYTF.

This clone was counted between two and nine times. The gene calls are TRBV25-1 and TRBJ2-7; TRBD2 might be the D (5 bases). V lost 4 bases to trimming and J lost 5 bases, with 9 bases between them. The CDR3 consists of 12 residues. From germline, CDR1 is MGHDK and CDR2 SYGVNS. CDR3 sequence (DNA): TGTGCCAGCAGTGCGGTCGGGAACGAGCAGTACTTC. As protein: CASSAVGNEQYF.

V is TRBV7-9 and J is TRBJ1-4; a weak D match, TRBD1 (5 bases). This CDR3 is built from 14 residues. The V gene lost 1 base and the J gene lost 10 bases, with 13 bases spanning the gap. Germline-derived CDR1 and CDR2 are SEHNR and FQNEAQ (reference sequence). The CDR3 here is CASSLDLGEGKLFF. The CDR3 DNA reads as TGTGCCAGCAGCTTAGATCTAGGGGAGGGAAAACTGTTTTTT. Based on the CDR3 plus reference TRBV7-9 and TRBJ1-4, the full variable domain is DTGVSQNPRHKITKRGQNVTFRCDPISEHNRLYWYRQTLGQGPEFLTYFQNEAQLEKSRLLSDRFSAERPKGSFSTLEIQRTEQGDSAMYLCASSLDLGEGKLFFGSGTQLSVL.

V usage is TRBV7-6 and J usage is TRBJ1-4; D is ambiguous. This CDR3 region has 15 residues. The germline CDR1 and CDR2 sequences are SGHVS and FNYEAQ. V lost 2 bases, J lost 3 bases, and 10 bases lay in between. This CDR3 reads CASSLSPKANEKLFF. The CDR3 coding sequence is TGTGCCAGCAGCTTATCCCCTAAGGCTAATGAAAAACTGTTTTTT.

The chain combines TRBV14 with TRBJ1-2; a weak D match, TRBD1 (5 bases). CDR1 is SGHDN, CDR2 FVKESK, per germline. V gave up 1 base and J gave up 7 bases, with 16 bases separating them. The CDR3 length is 15 residues. The CDR3 region has the DNA TGTGCCAGCAGCCAAGTCAGTACCAGGGAGGGTGGCTACACCTTC. It encodes CASSQVSTREGGYTF. The full variable domain, rest sourced from reference TRBV14 and TRBJ1-2, is EAGVTQFPSHSVIEKGQTVTLRCDPISGHDNLYWYRRVMGKEIKFLLHFVKESKQDESGMPNNRFLAERTGGTYSTLKVQPAELEDSGVYFCASSQVSTREGGYTFGSGTRLTVV.

The rearrangement joins TRBV3-1 (or the pseudogene TRBV3-2) to TRBJ2-7; D is unresolved. V lost 4 bases and J lost 4, with 14 bases in between. The CDR3 spans 14 residues. From germline, CDR1 is LGHDT and CDR2 YNNKEL (reference sequence). The CDR3 sequence is CASSRRRGRYEQYF. CDR3 DNA: TGTGCCAGCAGCCGACGCCGTGGTAGATACGAGCAGTACTTC.

This clone was detected once. The V gene is TRBV27, the J gene TRBJ1-6; D call uncertain. The germline gives CDR1 MNHEY, CDR2 SMNVEV (reference sequence). The CDR3 totals 13 residues. The germline V and J ends were trimmed by 2 bases and 8 bases, with 7 bases remaining between them. The CDR3 region is CASSLGGDSPLHF. The CDR3 DNA reads TGTGCCAGCAGTTTAGGTGGGGATTCACCCCTCCACTTT.

The chain combines TRBV4-2 with TRBJ2-1; 7 bases align to TRBD1. CDR1 and CDR2 (germline): LGHNA, YNFKEQ. V lost 1 base to trimming and J lost 6 bases; unmatched junction nucleotides: 15. CDR3 size: 18 residues. The CDR3 reads CASSQVAPVFRQGNEQFF. The CDR3 DNA follows: TGTGCCAGCAGCCAAGTGGCCCCAGTGTTCAGACAGGGCAATGAGCAGTTCTTC.

The chain has TRBV30 and TRBJ1-2; possible D gene TRBD1, 5 bases. The CDR3 has 13 amino acids. V lost 0 bases and J 6 bases, leaving 11 bases between the germline ends. Germline values: CDR1 GTSNPN, CDR2 SVGIG (reference sequence). CDR3 protein: CAWSVLGLDGYTF. Written as DNA, the CDR3 is TGTGCCTGGAGTGTGCTGGGGCTCGATGGCTACACCTTC.

The chain carries TRBV29-1 and TRBJ1-2, with D possibly matching TRBD1 (6 bases). V was shortened by 3 bases and J by 4 bases, with 9 bases between the two germline ends. CDR1 and CDR2 (germline): SQVTM, ANQGSEA. There are 12 residues in the CDR3. The chain's CDR3 is CSVEGAGYGYTF. CDR3 sequence (DNA): TGCAGCGTTGAGGGGGCCGGCTATGGCTACACCTTC.

J is TRBJ1-1 and V is TRBV2; 9 bases line up with TRBD1. Germline V gene data show CDR1 as SNHLY and CDR2 as FYNNEI. The CDR3 is 14 residues long. J lost 6 bases, V lost 7 bases, and 9 bases had no gene match. CDR3 nucleotide sequence: TGTGCCAGCAAAGAGGGGACAGGGCGCCCTGAAGCTTTCTTT. It encodes CASKEGTGRPEAFF.

The CDR3 DNA reads TGCGCCAGCAGCTTCCCGGGACAGGGATTGAACACTGAAGCTTTCTTT. This sequence encodes CASSFPGQGLNTEAFF. The V and J genes are TRBV5-1 and TRBJ1-1, with 9 bases that match TRBD1. The CDR3 sequence is 16 residues long. J was trimmed by 0 bases and V by 2 bases; bases with no gene match: 5. Germline CDR1 SGHRS, CDR2 YFSETQ.

This clone was seen once. The chain joins TRBV7-2 to TRBJ1-5; D gene unclear. The V gene lost 5 bases and the J gene lost 4 bases, with 12 bases spanning the gap. The germline gives CDR1 SGHTA, CDR2 FQGNSA. The CDR3 loop spans 14 amino acids. This CDR3 reads CASSPLDRNQPQHF. The CDR3 DNA reads TGTGCCAGCAGCCCGTTAGATCGAAATCAGCCCCAGCATTTT.